What follows are 9 T cell receptor beta chains derived from one specimen sequenced in a study of T cell repertoires in cytomegalovirus infection. Their antigen targets remain unknown. Each CDR3 protein is one row after TCRdb ran MiXCR on the reads. The sample lists about 500,000 distinct CDR3 sequences, roughly 34% occurring once. The sequencing here drew on cultured PBMCs, taken from culture after CMV antigen stimulation. Every receptor here comes from a human donor in good health (CMV status not recorded). Some clones in this sample may be carry-over from other donors' samples.

This clonotype has at least ten counts. V usage is TRBV7-8 and J usage is TRBJ1-6; a weak D match, TRBD1 (6 bases). V shed 5 bases and J shed 5 bases, with 16 bases lying between them. This CDR3 contains 16 residues. Germline CDR1 reads SGHVS; CDR2 reads FQNEAQ. The chain's CDR3 is CASSPLGGGNNSPLHF. For the CDR3, the DNA is TGTGCCAGCAGCCCCCTGGGAGGGGGTAATAATTCACCCCTCCACTTT.

The chain uses TRBV11-2 and TRBJ2-7; the D gene is possibly TRBD1 (6 bases). With 4 bases removed from V and 1 base from J, the gap between germline ends came to 11 bases. This CDR3 region has 14 residues. Germline CDR1 is SGHAT and CDR2 is FQNNGV. This chain's CDR3 is CASSYSRGSYEQYF. DNA for the CDR3: TGTGCCAGCAGCTACTCCAGGGGTTCCTACGAGCAGTACTTC.

This clonotype was detected only a few times. As DNA, the CDR3 is TGCAGTGCTAGAGACCCACTAGCGGCCCACTCCTACGAGCAGTACTTC. It encodes CSARDPLAAHSYEQYF. J is TRBJ2-7 and V is TRBV20-1; TRBD2 matches 8 bases. Germline trimming cut 0 bases from V and 0 bases from J; bases unmatched to any gene: 7. This CDR3 contains 16 residues. Germline assignment: CDR1 DFQATT and CDR2 SNEGSKA (reference sequence).

The table lists this clonotype with many counts. The rearrangement links TRBV7-2 to TRBJ2-3; 8 bases agree with TRBD2. The CDR3 is made up of 17 amino acids. Germline CDR1 and CDR2: SGHTA and FQGNSA. Trimming at V came to 3 bases and at J to 2 bases, leaving 10 bases not matched to a gene. CDR3 DNA sequence: TGTGCCAGCAGCTTCCCCCAGCGGGAGACCCCCACAGATACGCAGTATTTT. It specifies CASSFPQRETPTDTQYF.

The J gene is TRBJ2-5, the V gene TRBV29-1; no clear D gene. CDR1 and CDR2 (germline): SQVTM, ANQGSEA. The CDR3 runs 13 residues. The V end was cut by 1 base, the J end by 1 base, with 7 bases between. In DNA, the CDR3 is TGCAGCGTTGAAGGACACGTCCAAGAGACCCAGTACTTC. The encoded protein is CSVEGHVQETQYF.

V and J are TRBV27 and TRBJ1-1, with 7 bases aligning to TRBD1. Trimming took 0 bases from V and 6 from J; bases not matched to a gene: 7. Germline-derived CDR1 and CDR2 are MNHEY and SMNVEV (reference sequence). This CDR3 region has 15 residues. The CDR3 sequence: CASSLSDRVGSEAFF. CDR3 DNA sequence: TGTGCCAGCAGTTTATCCGACAGGGTAGGCTCTGAAGCTTTCTTT.

As DNA, the CDR3 is TGTGCCAGTAGTGCTTGGCCAGCGGGAGAAAAGAACGAGCAGTACTTC. This sequence encodes CASSAWPAGEKNEQYF. The rearrangement joins TRBV19 to TRBJ2-7; 8 bases are a match to TRBD2. The V and J ends lost 5 bases and 5 bases, in that order; junction bases with no gene match: 14. The CDR3 sequence is 16 residues long. CDR1 LNHDA and CDR2 SQIVND come from the germline V gene (reference sequence).

This clonotype was seen a handful of times. The chain joins TRBV7-2 to TRBJ2-4; possible D gene TRBD2, 6 bases. V shed 4 bases and J shed 4 bases, with 17 bases lying between them. Germline V gene lookup returns CDR1 SGHTA and CDR2 FQGNSA. The CDR3 runs 16 residues. The CDR3 spells CASSYPGRDSKNIQYF. The CDR3 DNA sequence: TGTGCCAGCAGCTACCCAGGCAGGGACTCGAAAAACATTCAGTACTTC.

This clonotype turned up a few times. The V and J genes are TRBV7-8 and TRBJ2-3; D gene ambiguous. Germline V lookup: CDR1 SGHVS, CDR2 FQNEAQ. CDR3 size: 16 residues. The germline V and J ends were trimmed by 5 bases and 4 bases, with 19 bases remaining between them. The CDR3 spells CASSPGRLPIPDTQYF. CDR3 sequence (DNA): TGTGCCAGCAGCCCCGGACGGTTGCCTATCCCAGATACGCAGTATTTT.